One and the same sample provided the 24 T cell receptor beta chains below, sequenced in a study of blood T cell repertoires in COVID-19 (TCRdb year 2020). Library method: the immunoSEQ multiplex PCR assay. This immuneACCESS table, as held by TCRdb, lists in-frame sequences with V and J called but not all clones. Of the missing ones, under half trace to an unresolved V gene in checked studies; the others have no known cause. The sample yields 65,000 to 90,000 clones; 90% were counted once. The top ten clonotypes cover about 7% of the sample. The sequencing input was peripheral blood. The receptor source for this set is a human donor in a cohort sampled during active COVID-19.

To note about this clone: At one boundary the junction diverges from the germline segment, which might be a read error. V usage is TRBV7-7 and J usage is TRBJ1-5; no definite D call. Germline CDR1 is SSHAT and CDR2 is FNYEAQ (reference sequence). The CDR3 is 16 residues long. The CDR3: CASSLVRQVSNQPQHF. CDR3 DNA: TGTGCTAGCAGCTTAGTCAGGCAGGTCAGCAATCAGCCCCAGCATTTT. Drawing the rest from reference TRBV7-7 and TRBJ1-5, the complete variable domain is GAGVSQSPRYKVTKRGQDVTLRCDPISSHATLYWYQQALGQGPEFLTYFNYEAQPDKSGLPSDRFSAERPEGSISTLTIQRTEQRDSAMYRCASSLVRQVSNQPQHFGDGTRLSIL.

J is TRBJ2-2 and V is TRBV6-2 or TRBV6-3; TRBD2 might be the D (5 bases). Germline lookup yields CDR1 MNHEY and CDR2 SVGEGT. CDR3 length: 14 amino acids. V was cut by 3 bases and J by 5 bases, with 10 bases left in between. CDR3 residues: CASSYYGETGELFF. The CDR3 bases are TGTGCCAGCAGTTATTACGGGGAAACCGGGGAGCTGTTTTTT.

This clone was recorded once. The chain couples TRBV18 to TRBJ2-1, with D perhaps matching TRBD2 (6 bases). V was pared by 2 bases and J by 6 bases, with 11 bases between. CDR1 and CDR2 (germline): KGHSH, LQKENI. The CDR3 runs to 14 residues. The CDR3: CASSPGGYPNEQFF. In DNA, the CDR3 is TGTGCCAGCTCACCAGGAGGGTACCCCAATGAGCAGTTCTTC. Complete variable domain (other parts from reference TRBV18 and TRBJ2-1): NAGVMQNPRHLVRRRGQEARLRCSPMKGHSHVYWYRQLPEEGLKFMVYLQKENIIDESGMPKERFSAEFPKEGPSILRIQQVVRGDSAAYFCASSPGGYPNEQFFGPGTRLTVL.

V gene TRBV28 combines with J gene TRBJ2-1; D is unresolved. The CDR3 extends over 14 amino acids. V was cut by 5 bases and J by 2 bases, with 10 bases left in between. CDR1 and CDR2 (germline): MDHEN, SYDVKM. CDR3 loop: CASSPPRAYNEQFF. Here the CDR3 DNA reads TGTGCCAGCAGTCCCCCGAGAGCCTACAATGAGCAGTTCTTC.

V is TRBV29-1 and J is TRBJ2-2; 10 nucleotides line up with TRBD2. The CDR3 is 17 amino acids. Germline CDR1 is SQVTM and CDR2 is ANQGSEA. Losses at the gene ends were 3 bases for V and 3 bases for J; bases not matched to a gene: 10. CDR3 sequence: CSVDPSGGASHTGELFF. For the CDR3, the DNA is TGCAGCGTTGATCCCAGCGGGGGGGCTAGTCACACCGGGGAGCTGTTTTTT.

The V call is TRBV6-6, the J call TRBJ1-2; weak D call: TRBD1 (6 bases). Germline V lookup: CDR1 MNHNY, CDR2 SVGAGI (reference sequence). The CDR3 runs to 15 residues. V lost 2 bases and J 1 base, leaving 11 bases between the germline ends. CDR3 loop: CASSYVAGDNYGYTF. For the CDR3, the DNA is TGTGCCAGCAGTTACGTCGCAGGGGATAACTATGGCTACACCTTC.

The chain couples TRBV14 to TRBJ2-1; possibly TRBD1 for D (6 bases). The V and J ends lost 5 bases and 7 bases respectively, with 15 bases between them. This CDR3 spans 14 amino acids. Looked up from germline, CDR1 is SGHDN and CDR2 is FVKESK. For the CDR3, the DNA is TGTGCCAGCAGCTCTGCGTTAAGGGGGAATGAGCAGTTCTTC. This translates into CASSSALRGNEQFF.

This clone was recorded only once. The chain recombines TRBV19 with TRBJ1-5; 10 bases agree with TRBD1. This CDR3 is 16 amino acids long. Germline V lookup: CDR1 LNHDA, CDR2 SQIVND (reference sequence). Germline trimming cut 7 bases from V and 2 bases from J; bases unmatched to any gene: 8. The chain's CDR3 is CASTIIGTGGNQPQHF. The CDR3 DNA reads TGTGCCAGTACCATTATCGGGACAGGGGGCAATCAGCCCCAGCATTTT.

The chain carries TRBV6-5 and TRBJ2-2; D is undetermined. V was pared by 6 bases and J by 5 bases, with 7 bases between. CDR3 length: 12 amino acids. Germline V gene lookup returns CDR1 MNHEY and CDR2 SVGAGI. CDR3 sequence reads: CASSSATGELFF. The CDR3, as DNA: TGTGCCAGCAGCTCCGCGACCGGGGAGCTGTTTTTT.

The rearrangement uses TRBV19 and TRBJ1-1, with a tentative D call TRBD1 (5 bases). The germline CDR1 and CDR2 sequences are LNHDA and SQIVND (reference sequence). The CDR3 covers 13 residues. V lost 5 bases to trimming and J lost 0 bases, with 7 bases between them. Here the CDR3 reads CASSRGLNTEAFF. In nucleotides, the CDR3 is TGTGCCAGTAGTCGGGGGTTGAACACTGAAGCTTTCTTT.

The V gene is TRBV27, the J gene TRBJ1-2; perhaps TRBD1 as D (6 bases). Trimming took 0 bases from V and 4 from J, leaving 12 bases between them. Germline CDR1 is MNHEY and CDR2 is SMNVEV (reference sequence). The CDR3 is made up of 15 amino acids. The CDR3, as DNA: TGTGCCAGCAGTTTATCAATAATAGGGGGCTATGGCTACACCTTC. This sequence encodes CASSLSIIGGYGYTF.

The CDR3 DNA is TGTGCCACCAGCAGAGATGAAGTACGGACTGAAGCTTTCTTT. Its translation is CATSRDEVRTEAFF. The chain links TRBV15 to TRBJ1-1; D remains unclear. The CDR3 covers 14 residues. V dropped 0 bases and J dropped 5 bases, with 10 bases sitting between them. The germline gives CDR1 LNHNV, CDR2 YYDKDF (reference sequence).

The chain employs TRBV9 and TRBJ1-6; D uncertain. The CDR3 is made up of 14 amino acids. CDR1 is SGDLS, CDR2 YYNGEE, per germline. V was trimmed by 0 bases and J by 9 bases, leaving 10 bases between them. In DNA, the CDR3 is TGTGCCAGCAGCGTAGACGGCGAGGGTTCACCCCTCCACTTT. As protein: CASSVDGEGSPLHF. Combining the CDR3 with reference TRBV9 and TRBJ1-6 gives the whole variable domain DSGVTQTPKHLITATGQRVTLRCSPRSGDLSVYWYQQSLDQGLQFLIQYYNGEERAKGNILERFSAQQFPDLHSELNLSSLELGDSALYFCASSVDGEGSPLHFGNGTRLTVT.

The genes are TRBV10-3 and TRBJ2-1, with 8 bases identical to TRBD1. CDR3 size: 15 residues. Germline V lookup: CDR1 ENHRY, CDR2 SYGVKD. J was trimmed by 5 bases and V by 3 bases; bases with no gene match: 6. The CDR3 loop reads CAISDGQGADNEQFF. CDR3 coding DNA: TGTGCCATCAGTGACGGGCAGGGGGCGGACAATGAGCAGTTCTTC.

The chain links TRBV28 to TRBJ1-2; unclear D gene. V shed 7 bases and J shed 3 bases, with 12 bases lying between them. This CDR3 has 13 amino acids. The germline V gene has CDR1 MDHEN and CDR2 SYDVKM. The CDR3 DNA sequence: TGTGCCAGCACCCCAGGCAGCCACTATGGCTACACCTTC. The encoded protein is CASTPGSHYGYTF.

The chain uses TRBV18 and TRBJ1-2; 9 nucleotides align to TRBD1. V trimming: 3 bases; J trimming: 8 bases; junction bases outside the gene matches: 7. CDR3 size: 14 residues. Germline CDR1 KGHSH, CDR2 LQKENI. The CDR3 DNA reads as TGTGCCAGCTCACCCACCGGGACAGGGAACGGCTACACCTTC. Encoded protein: CASSPTGTGNGYTF.

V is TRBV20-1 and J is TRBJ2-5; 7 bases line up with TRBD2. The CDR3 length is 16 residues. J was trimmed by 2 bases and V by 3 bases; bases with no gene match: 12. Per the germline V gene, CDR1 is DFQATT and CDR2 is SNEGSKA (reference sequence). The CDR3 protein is CSASFSGAGGQETQYF. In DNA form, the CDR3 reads TGCAGTGCTAGTTTTTCGGGAGCCGGGGGGCAAGAGACCCAGTACTTC.

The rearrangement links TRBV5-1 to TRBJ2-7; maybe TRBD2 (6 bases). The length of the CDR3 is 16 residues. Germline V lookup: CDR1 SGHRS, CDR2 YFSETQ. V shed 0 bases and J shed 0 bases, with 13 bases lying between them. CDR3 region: CASSLDPGGVSYEQYF. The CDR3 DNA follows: TGCGCCAGCAGCTTGGATCCAGGAGGGGTCTCCTACGAGCAGTACTTC.

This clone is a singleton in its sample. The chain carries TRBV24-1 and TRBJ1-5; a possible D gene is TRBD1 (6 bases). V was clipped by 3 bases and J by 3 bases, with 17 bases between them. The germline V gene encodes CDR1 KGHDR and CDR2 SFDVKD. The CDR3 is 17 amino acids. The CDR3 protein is CATSDPRLGADNQPQHF. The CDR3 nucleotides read TGTGCCACCAGTGATCCCCGCCTGGGGGCGGACAATCAGCCCCAGCATTTT.

The CDR3 DNA follows: TGTGCCAGCAGCCCCCGGACAAGGGGCACAGATACGCAGTATTTT. Its protein is CASSPRTRGTDTQYF. The chain recombines TRBV5-6 with TRBJ2-3; TRBD1 is a possible D gene (5 bases). The V end was cut by 4 bases, the J end by 1 base, with 13 bases between. There are 15 residues in the CDR3. Germline CDR1 SGHDT, CDR2 YYEEEE.

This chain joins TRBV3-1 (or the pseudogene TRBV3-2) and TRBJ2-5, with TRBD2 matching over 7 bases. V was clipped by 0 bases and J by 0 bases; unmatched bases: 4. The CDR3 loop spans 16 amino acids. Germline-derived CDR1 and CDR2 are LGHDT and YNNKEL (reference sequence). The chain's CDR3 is CASSQDDTSDQETQYF. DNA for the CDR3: TGTGCCAGCAGCCAAGATGATACTAGCGACCAAGAGACCCAGTACTTC.

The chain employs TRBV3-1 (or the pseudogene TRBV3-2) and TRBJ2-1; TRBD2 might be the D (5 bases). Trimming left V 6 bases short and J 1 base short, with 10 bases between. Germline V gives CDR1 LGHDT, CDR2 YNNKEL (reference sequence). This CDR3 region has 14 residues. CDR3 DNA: TGTGCCAGCAGTCAACCGGGGTCCTACAATGAGCAGTTCTTC. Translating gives CASSQPGSYNEQFF.

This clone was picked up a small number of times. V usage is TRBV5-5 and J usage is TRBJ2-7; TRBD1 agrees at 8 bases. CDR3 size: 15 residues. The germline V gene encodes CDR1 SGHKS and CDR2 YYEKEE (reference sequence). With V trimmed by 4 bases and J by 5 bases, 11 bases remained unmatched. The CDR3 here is CASSPGQGLAHEQYF. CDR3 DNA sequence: TGTGCCAGCAGCCCAGGACAGGGTCTAGCCCACGAGCAGTACTTC.

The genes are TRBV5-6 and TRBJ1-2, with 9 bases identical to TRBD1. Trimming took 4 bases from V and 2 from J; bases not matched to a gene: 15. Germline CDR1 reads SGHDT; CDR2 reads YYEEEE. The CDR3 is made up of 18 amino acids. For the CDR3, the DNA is TGTGCCAGCAGCCCGAGCCACCTGGGGACAGGGCCCAACTATGGCTACACCTTC. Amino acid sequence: CASSPSHLGTGPNYGYTF. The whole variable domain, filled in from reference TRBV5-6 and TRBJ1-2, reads DAGVTQSPTHLIKTRGQQVTLRCSPKSGHDTVSWYQQALGQGPQFIFQYYEEEERQRGNFPDRFSGHQFPNYSSELNVNALLLGDSALYLCASSPSHLGTGPNYGYTFGSGTRLTVV.